The rows below give T cell receptor beta chains drawn from one sample of a study of T cell responses to AZD1222 COVID-19 vaccine. Assay: immunoSEQ multiplex PCR; the TCRdb copy retains only in-frame clones and omits some. This sample has fewer than 150,000 clones, with roughly 88% found just once. This sample comprised peripheral blood, obtained on day 0 of AZD1222 vaccination. These receptors were collected from an adult in good health. The CDR3 runs from the conserved cysteine through the conserved F or W. The D gene is left open where the match is weak. Size is stated for part of the rows, as once, few or many counts, or as a class when the clone is expanded.

15 | TRBJ2-5 | - | TRBV3-1/TRBV3-2 | TRBD2 | TGTGCCAGCAGCCCCCAACTAGCGGCTCGGGAGACCCAGTACTTC | CASSPQLAARETQYF
15 | TRBJ2-7 | - | TRBV7-2 | - | TGTGCCAGCAGCTTAGGGTGGTCAACACAAGGCAAGCAGTACTTC | CASSLGWSTQGKQYF
16 | TRBJ1-1 | - | TRBV3-1/TRBV3-2 | - | TGTGCCAGCAGCCTCCCGAGGGTGGCGTTGAACACTGAAGCTTTCTTT | CASSLPRVALNTEAFF
15 | TRBJ1-4 | once | TRBV28 | - | TGTGCCAGCAGAGGCGGATCGGTTAAGAATGAAAAACTGTTTTTT | CASRGGSVKNEKLFF
13 | TRBJ1-1 | medium-sized | TRBV27 | - | TGTGCCAGCAGTTTAGGGGCAGTCGCTGAAGCTTTCTTT | CASSLGAVAEAFF
13 | TRBJ1-5 | - | TRBV12-3/TRBV12-4 | - | TGTGCCAGCAGTTGGGACAACAATCAGCCCCAGCATTTT | CASSWDNNQPQHF
14 | TRBJ1-1 | - | TRBV10-3 | - | TGTGCCATCAGTGGTGTGGGGTGGAGCACTGAAGCTTTCTTT | CAISGVGWSTEAFF
14 | TRBJ2-2 | - | TRBV7-2 | - | TGTGCCAGCAGCTTAGTCGGCGGCTACGGGGAGCTGTTTTTT | CASSLVGGYGELFF
11 | TRBJ2-3 | - | TRBV29-1 | - | TGCAGCGTTACAGGGAGAGGTACGCAGTATTTT | CSVTGRGTQYF
14 | TRBJ1-5 | many | TRBV2 | - | TGTGCCAGCAGTGAAAACCAGGGTTCTCAGCCCCAGCATTTT | CASSENQGSQPQHF
14 | TRBJ2-1 | - | TRBV19 | TRBD1 | TGTGCCAGTAGTATACAGGGACAGTACAATGAGCAGTTCTTC | CASSIQGQYNEQFF
15 | TRBJ1-6 | - | TRBV19 | TRBD1 | TGTGCCAGTAGTTCCCGACAGGGAATGAATTCACCCCTCCACTTT | CASSSRQGMNSPLHF
16 | TRBJ2-5 | - | TRBV9 | TRBD2 | TGTGCCAGCAGCTCCCGGACTAGCGGGGGGAAAGAGACCCAGTACTTC | CASSSRTSGGKETQYF
15 | TRBJ2-5 | - | TRBV5-6 | - | TGTGCCAGCAGCTTCGTCCAGGAGCAACAAGAGACCCAGTACTTC | CASSFVQEQQETQYF
13 | TRBJ1-1 | - | TRBV25-1 | - | TGTGCCAGCAGTGACCAGGGACCTCTCGGAGCTTTCTTT | CASSDQGPLGAFF